The rows below give T cell receptor beta chains drawn from one sample of a study of CD4+ T cells in melanoma. The table came from immunoSEQ multiplex PCR; TCRdb's copy has only in-frame clones and leaves some out. The profile shows 6,400 or so clones, around 63% of them singletons. Sequenced sample: cells from a culture (not recorded whether cultured in vitro). These receptors all stem from a human donor with melanoma. Each CDR3 is given with its conserved first and last residue. D genes are given only for firm matches. A row's size may be missing; if present it is once, few, many or a size class.

- TRBJ2-7 - TRBV27 TGTGCCAGCAGCACATACCGTATCTCCTACGAGCAGTACTTC CASSTYRISYEQYF
- TRBJ1-2 - TRBV7-8 TGTGCCAGCAGCCTTGGACGCAACTATGGCTACACCTTC CASSLGRNYGYTF
- TRBJ2-1 large TRBV19 TGTGCCAGTAAGGGGTACAATGAGCAGTTCTTC CASKGYNEQFF
TRBD2 TRBJ2-2 - TRBV5-1 TGCGCCAGCAGCTCTCGAGGGGGACTAGCGGGGACCGGGGAGCTGTTTTTT CASSSRGGLAGTGELFF
- TRBJ2-3 - TRBV11-3 TGTGCCAGCAGCTTAGATTCTAGTACCACAGATACGCAGTATTTT CASSLDSSTTDTQYF
- TRBJ2-1 - TRBV6-2/TRBV6-3 TGTGCCAGCAGTCGCGACGGGAACTACAATGAGCAGTTCTTC CASSRDGNYNEQFF
TRBD2 TRBJ2-1 - TRBV10-1 TGCGCCAGCAGTGGGACTAGCGGGGATTCTGAGCAGTTCTTC CASSGTSGDSEQFF
- TRBJ2-3 medium-sized TRBV6-4 TGTGCCAGCAGTGACTGGCCAGGGAGCACAGATACGCAGTATTTT CASSDWPGSTDTQYF
- TRBJ2-3 few TRBV11-1 TGTGCCAGCAGCCCCGCCGGGACTTACACAGATACGCAGTATTTT CASSPAGTYTDTQYF
TRBD2 TRBJ2-3 - TRBV18 TGTGCCAGCTCACTTCTCGGACTAGCGGGAACAGATACGCAGTATTTT CASSLLGLAGTDTQYF
- TRBJ2-3 - TRBV24-1 TGTGCCACCAGTGACTCCCGATTCCGGGGGACTGCGCAGTATTTT CATSDSRFRGTAQYF
- TRBJ2-3 - TRBV6-5 TGTGCCAGCAGCTCGCTTTCTCAGGGGAGTGAGTATTTT CASSSLSQGSEYF
TRBD2 TRBJ2-7 - TRBV19 TGTGCCAGTAGTATAACAGCGGGGGGTACCTACGAGCAGTACTTC CASSITAGGTYEQYF
TRBD1 TRBJ2-5 - TRBV2 TGTGCCAGCAGGTTACAACCGGGACAGGGGAGGGAGACCCAGTACTTC CASRLQPGQGRETQYF
TRBD1 TRBJ2-7 - TRBV29-1 TGCAGCGGCGGACAGGGGGGATCCTACGAGCAGTACTTC CSGGQGGSYEQYF